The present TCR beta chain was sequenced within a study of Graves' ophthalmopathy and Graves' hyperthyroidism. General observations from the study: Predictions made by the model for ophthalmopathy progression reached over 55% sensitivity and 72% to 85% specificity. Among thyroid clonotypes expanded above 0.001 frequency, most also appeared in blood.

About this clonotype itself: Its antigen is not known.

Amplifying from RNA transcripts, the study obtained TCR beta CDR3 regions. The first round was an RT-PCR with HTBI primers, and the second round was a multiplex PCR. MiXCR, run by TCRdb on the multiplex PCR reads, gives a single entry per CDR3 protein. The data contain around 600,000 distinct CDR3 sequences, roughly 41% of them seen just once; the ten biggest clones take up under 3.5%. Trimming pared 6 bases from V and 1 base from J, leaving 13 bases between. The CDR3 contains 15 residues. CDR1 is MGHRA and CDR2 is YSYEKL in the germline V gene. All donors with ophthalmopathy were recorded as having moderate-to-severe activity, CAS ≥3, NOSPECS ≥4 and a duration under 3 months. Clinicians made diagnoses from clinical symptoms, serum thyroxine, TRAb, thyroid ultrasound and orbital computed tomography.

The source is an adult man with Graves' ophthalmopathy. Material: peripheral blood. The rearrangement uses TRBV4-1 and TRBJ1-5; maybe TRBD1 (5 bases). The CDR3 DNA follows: TGCGCCAGCAGTCCCCTCGGGGGGAGCAATCAGCCCCAGCATTTT. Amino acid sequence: CASSPLGGSNQPQHF.